Included here is one TCR beta chain sequence, with context. Some clones are missing from TCRdb's copy, which holds only in-frame ones; the method was immunoSEQ multiplex PCR. This sample has 50,000 to 70,000 clones, with 80% to 95% found just once. This record belongs to a study of OX40 agonist ivuxolimab in advanced cancers. The source of this sequence is an adult with an advanced solid tumor such as melanoma, head and neck, liver or kidney cancer. The sequencing used CD4+ or CD8+ T cells sorted from blood, collected in a trial of the OX40 agonist ivuxolimab.

The CDR3 region is CASSPTTRTNYGYTF. In DNA form, the CDR3 reads TGTGCCAGCAGCCCAACGACAAGAACTAACTATGGCTACACCTTC. The chain recombines TRBV9 with TRBJ1-2, with D unclear. The CDR3 contains 15 residues. Germline CDR1 is SGDLS and CDR2 is YYNGEE. V shed 4 bases and J shed 0 bases, with 13 bases lying between them.